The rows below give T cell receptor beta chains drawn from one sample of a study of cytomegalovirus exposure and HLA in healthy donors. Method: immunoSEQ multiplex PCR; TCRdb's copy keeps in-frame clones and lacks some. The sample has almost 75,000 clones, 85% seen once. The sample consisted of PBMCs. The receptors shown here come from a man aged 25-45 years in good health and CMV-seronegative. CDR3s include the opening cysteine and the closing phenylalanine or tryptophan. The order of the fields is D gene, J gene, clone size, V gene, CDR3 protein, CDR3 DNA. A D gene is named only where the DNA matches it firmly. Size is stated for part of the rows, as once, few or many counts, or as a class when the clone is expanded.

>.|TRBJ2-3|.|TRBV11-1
CASTSSPDTQYF
TGTGCCAGCACTTCTAGCCCAGATACGCAGTATTTT
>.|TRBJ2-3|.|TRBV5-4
CASREGRGPGTDTQYF
TGTGCCAGCAGGGAAGGCAGGGGACCCGGCACAGATACGCAGTATTTT
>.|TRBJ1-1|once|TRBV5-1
CASSYDRNTEAFF
TGCGCCAGCAGCTATGACAGGAACACTGAAGCTTTCTTT
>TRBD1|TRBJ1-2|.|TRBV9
CASSATLGTGGPGGYTF
TGTGCCAGCAGCGCCACCCTCGGGACAGGGGGGCCCGGGGGCTACACCTTC
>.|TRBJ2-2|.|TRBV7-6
CASSLSGGELFF
TGTGCCAGCAGCCTAAGTGGCGGGGAGCTGTTTTTT
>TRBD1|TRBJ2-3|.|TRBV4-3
CASSQEGQGADTQYF
TGCGCCAGCAGCCAAGAAGGACAGGGGGCAGATACGCAGTATTTT
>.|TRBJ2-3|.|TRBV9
CASSVASGGTDTQYF
TGTGCCAGCAGCGTAGCGTCGGGGGGCACAGATACGCAGTATTTT
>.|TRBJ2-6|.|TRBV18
CASSLLQGSGANVLTF
TGTGCCAGCTCACTTCTCCAGGGATCTGGGGCCAACGTCCTGACTTTC
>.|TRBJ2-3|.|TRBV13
CASSLIADTQYF
TGTGCCAGCAGTCTTATAGCCGATACGCAGTATTTT
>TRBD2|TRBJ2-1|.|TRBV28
CASRMGTSGGLYNEQFF
TGTGCCAGCAGAATGGGGACTAGCGGGGGCCTATACAATGAGCAGTTCTTC
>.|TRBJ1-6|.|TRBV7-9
CASSLPGPEKSLHF
TGTGCCAGCAGTTTACCGGGTCCCGAGAAATCCCTCCACTTT
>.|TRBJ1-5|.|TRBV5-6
CASSWEDENRQPQHF
TGTGCCAGCAGCTGGGAGGATGAAAACCGTCAGCCCCAGCATTTT
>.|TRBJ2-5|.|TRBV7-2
CASSLFGGYQETQYF
TGTGCCAGCAGCTTATTTGGCGGGTACCAAGAGACCCAGTACTTC
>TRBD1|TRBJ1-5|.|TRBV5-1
CASSPGQENQPQHF
TGCGCCAGCAGCCCGGGACAGGAGAATCAGCCCCAGCATTTT
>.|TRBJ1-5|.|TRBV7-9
CASSQQGNQPQHF
TGTGCCAGCAGCCAACAGGGAAATCAGCCCCAGCATTTT
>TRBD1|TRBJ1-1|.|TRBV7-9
CASSSYRGPREAFF
TGTGCCAGCAGCTCCTACAGGGGCCCTAGGGAAGCTTTCTTT
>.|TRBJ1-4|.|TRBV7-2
CASRGPEGRDEKLFF
TGTGCCAGCAGAGGCCCCGAGGGGCGGGACGAAAAACTGTTTTTT
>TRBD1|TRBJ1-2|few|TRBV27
CASSPTGHYGYTF
TGTGCCAGCAGCCCGACAGGGCACTATGGCTACACCTTC
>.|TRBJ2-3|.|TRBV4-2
CASSQVLRAAENTDTQYF
TGTGCCAGCAGCCAAGTTTTACGGGCAGCGGAGAACACAGATACGCAGTATTTT
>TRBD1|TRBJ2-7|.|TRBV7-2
CASSRGGTGNYEQYF
TGTGCCAGCAGCCGAGGGGGGACAGGGAACTACGAGCAGTACTTC
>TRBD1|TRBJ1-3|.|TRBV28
CASTENRGSGNTIYF
TGTGCCAGCACCGAGAACAGGGGCTCTGGAAACACCATATATTTT
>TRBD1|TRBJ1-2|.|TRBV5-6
CASTRTGGGNYGYTF
TGTGCCAGCACAAGGACAGGAGGGGGTAACTATGGCTACACCTTC
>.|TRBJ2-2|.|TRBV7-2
CASSSPRLRARNSGELFF
TGTGCCAGCAGCTCACCGCGTTTGAGGGCCAGGAATTCTGGGGAGCTGTTTTTT
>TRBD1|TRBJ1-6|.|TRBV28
CASSSTGTGYSPLHF
TGTGCCAGCAGTTCAACCGGGACAGGGTATTCACCCCTCCACTTT
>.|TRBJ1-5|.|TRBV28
CASSLLYRASNQPQHF
TGTGCCAGCAGTCTGCTCTACAGGGCTAGCAATCAGCCCCAGCATTTT
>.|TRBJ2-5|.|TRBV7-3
CASSLSASEKTQYF
TGTGCCAGCAGCTTAAGCGCGAGTGAAAAGACCCAGTACTTC
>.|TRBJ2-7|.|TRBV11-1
CATSWGRPSYEQYF
TGTGCCACCAGCTGGGGGCGCCCCTCCTACGAGCAGTACTTC
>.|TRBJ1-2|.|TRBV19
CASSIQGNYGYTF
TGTGCCAGTAGTATACAGGGAAACTATGGCTACACCTTC
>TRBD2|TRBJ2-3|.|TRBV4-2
CASSQDPLAGGTQYF
TGTGCCAGCAGCCAAGATCCGCTAGCGGGAGGTACGCAGTATTTT
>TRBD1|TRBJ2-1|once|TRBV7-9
CASSLTGGPSYNEQFF
TGTGCCAGCAGCCTGACAGGGGGTCCATCCTACAATGAGCAGTTCTTC
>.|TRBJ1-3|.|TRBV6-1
CASSGTDRTGYF
TGTGCCAGCAGTGGGACTGACCGCACCGGTTATTTT
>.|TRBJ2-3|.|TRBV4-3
CASSQIEDTDTQYF
TGCGCCAGCAGCCAAATTGAGGACACAGATACGCAGTATTTT
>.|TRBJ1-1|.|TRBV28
CASSWLSENTEAFF
TGTGCCAGCAGTTGGCTCAGTGAGAACACTGAAGCTTTCTTT
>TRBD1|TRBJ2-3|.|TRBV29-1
CSVSSTGSTDTQYF
TGCAGCGTTTCTTCGACAGGGTCCACAGATACGCAGTATTTT
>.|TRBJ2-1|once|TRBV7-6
CASSQQDSSGDEQFF
TGTGCCAGCAGCCAACAGGACAGTTCTGGGGATGAGCAGTTCTTC
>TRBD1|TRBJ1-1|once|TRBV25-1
CASSDPSGTGIMNTEAFF
TGTGCCAGCAGTGACCCGTCCGGGACAGGCATTATGAACACTGAAGCTTTCTTT
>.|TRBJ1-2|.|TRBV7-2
CASSLRQGNYGYTF
TGTGCCAGCAGCTTACGCCAGGGCAACTATGGCTACACCTTC
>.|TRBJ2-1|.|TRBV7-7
CASSRLVGNEQFF
TGTGCTAGCAGCCGACTAGTCGGCAATGAGCAGTTCTTC
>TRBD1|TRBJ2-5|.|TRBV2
CASNLGGRETQYF
TGTGCCAGCAATTTAGGGGGCAGAGAGACCCAGTACTTC
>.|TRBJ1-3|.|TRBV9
CASSGGQSSGNTIYF
TGTGCCAGCAGCGGCGGACAGAGCTCTGGAAACACCATATATTTT
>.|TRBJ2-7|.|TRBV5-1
CASSLVGPPAPYEQYF
TGCGCCAGCAGCTTGGTGGGCCCCCCCGCTCCCTACGAGCAGTACTTC
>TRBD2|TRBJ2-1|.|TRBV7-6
CASSLVLAEYNEQFF
TGTGCCAGCAGCTTAGTTCTAGCGGAATACAATGAGCAGTTCTTC
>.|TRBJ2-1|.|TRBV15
CATSRDRVDYNEQFF
TGTGCCACCAGCAGAGATCGGGTGGACTACAATGAGCAGTTCTTC
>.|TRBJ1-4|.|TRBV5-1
CASSPGGSGATNEKLFF
TGCGCCAGCAGCCCCGGGGGGAGCGGTGCAACTAATGAAAAACTGTTTTTT
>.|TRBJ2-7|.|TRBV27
CASSLSVLVPSYEQYF
TGTGCCAGCAGTTTATCAGTGTTAGTCCCTTCCTACGAGCAGTACTTC
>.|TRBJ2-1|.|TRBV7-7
CASSLAAYNEQFF
TGTGCCAGCAGCTTAGCGGCTTACAATGAGCAGTTCTTC
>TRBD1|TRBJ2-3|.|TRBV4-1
CASGLGQGGTDTQYF
TGCGCCAGCGGATTAGGACAGGGGGGGACAGATACGCAGTATTTT
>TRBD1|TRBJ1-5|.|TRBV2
CASSGAGGDQPQHF
TGTGCCAGCAGTGGGGCAGGGGGCGATCAGCCCCAGCATTTT
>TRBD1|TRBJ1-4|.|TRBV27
CASRRSFPGTGGRDNEKLFF
TGTGCCAGCCGTCGCTCTTTCCCAGGGACAGGGGGGCGGGATAATGAAAAACTGTTTTTT
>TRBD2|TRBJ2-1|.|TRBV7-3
CASSLGTSGLDEQFF
TGTGCCAGCAGCCTAGGGACTAGCGGCCTTGATGAGCAGTTCTTC
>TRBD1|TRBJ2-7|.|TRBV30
CAWGAGQGLYEQYF
TGTGCCTGGGGGGCGGGACAGGGACTTTACGAGCAGTACTTC
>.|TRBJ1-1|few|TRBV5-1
CASSSQGRGGLDTEAFF
TGCGCCAGCAGTTCCCAGGGGAGGGGCGGATTGGACACTGAAGCTTTCTTT
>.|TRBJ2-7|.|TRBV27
CASSLPSDSRNPSERLRQYF
TGTGCCAGCAGTTTACCCTCGGACAGCAGAAACCCCAGCGAGCGTTTAAGGCAGTACTTC
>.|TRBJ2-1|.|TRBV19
CASSIDQGGYNEQFF
TGTGCCAGTAGTATAGATCAGGGGGGCTACAATGAGCAGTTCTTC
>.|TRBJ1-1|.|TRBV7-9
CASSLEVGTEAFF
TGTGCCAGCAGCTTAGAAGTCGGCACTGAAGCTTTCTTT
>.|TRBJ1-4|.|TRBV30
CAWSVFSGRRGKLFF
TGTGCCTGGAGTGTGTTTTCGGGGAGGAGGGGAAAACTGTTTTTT
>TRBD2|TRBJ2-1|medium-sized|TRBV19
CASSPSGGGDEQFF
TGTGCCAGTAGTCCTAGCGGGGGGGGGGATGAGCAGTTCTTC